This is a list of T cell receptor beta chains from one sample in a study of shared clonotypes between healthy human individuals. Generated by immunoSEQ multiplex PCR, the TCRdb table keeps only in-frame clones and is missing some. The sample includes a few million clones, around nine tenths of them seen just once. The sequenced sample was naive CD4+ T cells sorted from blood. These receptors were collected from a man between 18 and 35 years old in good health. The conserved cysteine and the conserved F or W are not part of the CDR3 here. Each record gives: J gene, D gene, V gene, CDR3 protein. D genes are given only for firm matches.

j_gene: TRBJ2-7; d_gene: .; v_gene: TRBV11-3; CDR3aa: ASSPGVWAEQY
j_gene: TRBJ2-2; d_gene: TRBD2; v_gene: TRBV9; CDR3aa: ASTLAGSNTGELF
j_gene: TRBJ2-1; d_gene: TRBD1; v_gene: TRBV5-1; CDR3aa: ASSLGQGASEQF
j_gene: TRBJ1-4; d_gene: .; v_gene: TRBV28; CDR3aa: ASIDSGGGREKLF
j_gene: TRBJ2-2; d_gene: .; v_gene: TRBV7-9; CDR3aa: ASSLVWSRTGELF
j_gene: TRBJ1-5; d_gene: .; v_gene: TRBV6-5; CDR3aa: ASSRAVANQPQH
j_gene: TRBJ2-7; d_gene: .; v_gene: TRBV6-5; CDR3aa: ASRPAGDSYEQY
j_gene: TRBJ2-3; d_gene: .; v_gene: TRBV30; CDR3aa: ARSSVPDTQY
j_gene: TRBJ2-7; d_gene: .; v_gene: TRBV5-1; CDR3aa: ASSPARSASYEQY
j_gene: TRBJ2-2; d_gene: TRBD2; v_gene: TRBV5-1; CDR3aa: ASSLGPSGNTGELF
j_gene: TRBJ1-1; d_gene: .; v_gene: TRBV21-1; CDR3aa: ASSGRRGLRREAF
j_gene: TRBJ2-1; d_gene: .; v_gene: TRBV10-3; CDR3aa: AITEGSLGYNEQF
j_gene: TRBJ1-1; d_gene: .; v_gene: TRBV5-1; CDR3aa: ASSLGTAAF
j_gene: TRBJ2-1; d_gene: TRBD2; v_gene: TRBV11-2; CDR3aa: ASSSPPSGSFNEQF
j_gene: TRBJ1-2; d_gene: .; v_gene: TRBV10-3; CDR3aa: AISVGDILGYT
j_gene: TRBJ2-1; d_gene: TRBD2; v_gene: TRBV27; CDR3aa: ASSLYTGLAYYNEQF
j_gene: TRBJ1-5; d_gene: TRBD1; v_gene: TRBV7-9; CDR3aa: ASSKDREEQPQH
j_gene: TRBJ2-5; d_gene: TRBD2; v_gene: TRBV4-1; CDR3aa: ASSQGRSGGQETQY
j_gene: TRBJ1-5; d_gene: TRBD1; v_gene: TRBV7-2; CDR3aa: ASSNQGAGNQPQH
j_gene: TRBJ1-2; d_gene: TRBD1; v_gene: TRBV28; CDR3aa: ASSFDRGKGGYT
j_gene: TRBJ2-5; d_gene: TRBD2; v_gene: TRBV28; CDR3aa: ASSLSGLAGQETQY
j_gene: TRBJ1-1; d_gene: .; v_gene: TRBV7-2; CDR3aa: ASSLVSGVGEAF
j_gene: TRBJ1-5; d_gene: TRBD1; v_gene: TRBV6-1; CDR3aa: ASSFRTGLDQPQH
j_gene: TRBJ1-5; d_gene: .; v_gene: TRBV5-1; CDR3aa: VTASRWGNQPQH
j_gene: TRBJ2-3; d_gene: TRBD1; v_gene: TRBV5-1; CDR3aa: ASSLAITGGQRDTQY
j_gene: TRBJ2-2; d_gene: .; v_gene: TRBV6-4; CDR3aa: ASSDQLNTGELF
j_gene: TRBJ2-3; d_gene: .; v_gene: TRBV9; CDR3aa: ASSVSPSEDTQY
j_gene: TRBJ2-1; d_gene: .; v_gene: TRBV10-3; CDR3aa: AISEGQVTYNEQF
j_gene: TRBJ2-2; d_gene: .; v_gene: TRBV11-2; CDR3aa: ASSRDTASTGELF
j_gene: TRBJ1-1; d_gene: TRBD1; v_gene: TRBV30; CDR3aa: AGGQRNTEAF
j_gene: TRBJ1-2; d_gene: .; v_gene: TRBV10-3; CDR3aa: AISESDGGANYGYT
j_gene: TRBJ1-5; d_gene: .; v_gene: TRBV18; CDR3aa: ASSEDRNQPQH
j_gene: TRBJ2-1; d_gene: .; v_gene: TRBV18; CDR3aa: ASSPIWGNNEQF
j_gene: TRBJ2-3; d_gene: TRBD2; v_gene: TRBV9; CDR3aa: ASSARGEADTQY
j_gene: TRBJ2-7; d_gene: .; v_gene: TRBV18; CDR3aa: ASSPTGPLYEQY
j_gene: TRBJ2-1; d_gene: TRBD2; v_gene: TRBV7-2; CDR3aa: ASSYTSGGAGEQF
j_gene: TRBJ1-5; d_gene: .; v_gene: TRBV6-5; CDR3aa: ASRGQNNQPQH
j_gene: TRBJ2-1; d_gene: .; v_gene: TRBV11-2; CDR3aa: ASSWDRYEQF
j_gene: TRBJ1-5; d_gene: TRBD1; v_gene: TRBV30; CDR3aa: AWSGLDTGDQPQH
j_gene: TRBJ2-1; d_gene: TRBD2; v_gene: TRBV7-2; CDR3aa: ASSLELAGANEQF
j_gene: TRBJ2-3; d_gene: TRBD1; v_gene: TRBV27; CDR3aa: ASSKQGKGRDTQY
j_gene: TRBJ1-3; d_gene: .; v_gene: TRBV30; CDR3aa: AWEGGSGNTIY
j_gene: TRBJ2-1; d_gene: TRBD2; v_gene: TRBV9; CDR3aa: ASSVSGRVSYNEQF
j_gene: TRBJ2-7; d_gene: TRBD1; v_gene: TRBV11-2; CDR3aa: ASSPDRGSYEQY
j_gene: TRBJ1-5; d_gene: .; v_gene: TRBV4-1; CDR3aa: ASSQIVLGAQH
j_gene: TRBJ2-1; d_gene: TRBD2; v_gene: TRBV5-1; CDR3aa: ASSRSSGGYNEQF
j_gene: TRBJ1-5; d_gene: .; v_gene: TRBV4-1; CDR3aa: ASSQVLIGASDQPQH
j_gene: TRBJ1-5; d_gene: .; v_gene: TRBV6-1; CDR3aa: ASSGSGVVSNQPQH
j_gene: TRBJ1-6; d_gene: .; v_gene: TRBV28; CDR3aa: ASNFGWGQGSPLH
j_gene: TRBJ2-1; d_gene: TRBD2; v_gene: TRBV5-1; CDR3aa: ASSALADSYNEQF
j_gene: TRBJ1-5; d_gene: .; v_gene: TRBV28; CDR3aa: ASSPPDKLGPQH
j_gene: TRBJ2-1; d_gene: TRBD2; v_gene: TRBV4-3; CDR3aa: ASSQGGLAGYNEQF
j_gene: TRBJ2-7; d_gene: TRBD2; v_gene: TRBV5-5; CDR3aa: ASSPLAGGPYEQY
j_gene: TRBJ2-6; d_gene: .; v_gene: TRBV6-5; CDR3aa: ASSYSGGPGANVLT
j_gene: TRBJ2-2; d_gene: .; v_gene: TRBV7-9; CDR3aa: ASSLPNTGELF